Listed below are T cell receptor beta chains from one sample, sequenced in a study of blood T cell repertoires in COVID-19. Sequencing used immunoSEQ multiplex PCR; TCRdb keeps in-frame clones, though not all of them. This sample has about 3,700 clones, with 65% to 80% found just once. The source material was peripheral blood. The origin of the receptors is a human donor in a cohort sampled during active COVID-19. Both conserved end residues are part of each CDR3. The order of the fields is CDR3 length, J gene, D gene, V gene, clone size, CDR3 protein, CDR3 DNA. A D gene is named only where the DNA matches it firmly. Clone size is stated in some rows and not others, as once, few, many or a class when expanded.

16 TRBJ1-1 TRBD1 TRBV2 . CASSQDRGHLNTEAFF TGTGCCAGCAGTCAGGACAGGGGGCACCTAAACACTGAAGCTTTCTTT
17 TRBJ1-1 . TRBV19 once CASRPFSDRRMNTEAFF TGTGCCAGTAGGCCATTCAGTGACAGAAGAATGAACACTGAAGCTTTCTTT
16 TRBJ2-1 TRBD1 TRBV18 . CASSPPGTGLRYEQFF TGTGCCAGCTCACCTCCGGGGACAGGGCTACGATACGAGCAGTTCTTC
15 TRBJ1-3 TRBD1 TRBV6-5 . CASSLRTGSGNTIYF TGTGCCAGCAGTCTCAGGACAGGCTCTGGAAACACCATATATTTT
13 TRBJ1-1 TRBD1 TRBV6-5 . CASSQLQGAEAFF TGTGCCAGCAGTCAACTTCAGGGGGCTGAAGCTTTCTTT
15 TRBJ2-1 TRBD2 TRBV5-1 . CASSLEASGVDEQFF TGCGCCAGCAGCTTGGAGGCTAGCGGGGTGGATGAGCAGTTCTTC
15 TRBJ1-2 TRBD1 TRBV7-9 . CASSPSTSGGYGYTF TGTGCCAGCAGCCCCTCGACATCAGGGGGCTATGGCTACACCTTC
20 TRBJ2-3 . TRBV7-3 . CASSLGSLRADRKDTDTQYF TGTGCCAGCAGCTTAGGTTCGTTGCGGGCCGACAGGAAGGACACAGATACGCAGTATTTT
15 TRBJ1-1 TRBD1 TRBV11-2 medium-sized CASSSPQTGSSEAFF TGTGCCAGCAGCTCCCCACAGACAGGGAGTTCTGAAGCTTTCTTT
15 TRBJ2-2 TRBD2 TRBV7-9 . CASSLAGGNTGELFF TGTGCCAGCAGCCTAGCGGGGGGGAACACCGGGGAGCTGTTTTTT
14 TRBJ2-1 TRBD2 TRBV29-1 . CSGTLSGGAAEQFF TGCAGCGGGACCCTCAGCGGGGGGGCGGCTGAGCAGTTCTTC
14 TRBJ2-2 . TRBV29-1 . CSVVASVNTGELFF TGCAGCGTTGTGGCTAGCGTGAACACCGGGGAGCTGTTTTTT
14 TRBJ2-5 TRBD2 TRBV27 . CACRSGSLRETQYF TGTGCCTGCCGGAGCGGGAGTTTAAGAGAGACCCAGTACTTC
13 TRBJ2-7 TRBD1 TRBV28 . CASTRTGRYEQYF TGTGCCAGCACCCGGACAGGACGCTACGAGCAGTACTTC
15 TRBJ2-3 TRBD1 TRBV18 . CASSPPGTGTDTQYF TGTGCCAGCTCACCACCAGGGACAGGCACAGATACGCAGTATTTT
14 TRBJ1-2 TRBD1 TRBV20-1 . CSASYSQGDRGYTF TGCAGTGCTAGTTATAGTCAGGGGGATCGTGGCTACACCTTC